A selection of T cell receptor beta chains follows, all from one sample in a study of quantifying T cell responses using KT2 cells. TCRdb independently ran MiXCR on the UMI-ligation and nested PCR reads; one entry per CDR3 protein. The sample yields under 35,000 distinct CDR3 sequences, roughly 7.2% seen once. Sequencing input: PBMCs spiked with cells of the T cell clone KT2. The receptor set was obtained from a human donor. Both conserved end residues are part of each CDR3. The D gene is left open where the match is weak. Expanded clones get a size class; other rows say once, few or many, or leave the size out.

>many|.|TRBJ2-2|TRBV27
CASSNPRDTGRELFF
TGTGCCAGCAGTAACCCCCGGGACACCGGACGGGAGCTGTTTTTT
>many|.|TRBJ2-2|TRBV9
CASGGGLNTGELFF
TGTGCCAGCGGAGGGGGGCTTAACACCGGGGAGCTGTTTTTT
>many|.|TRBJ2-5|TRBV7-2
CASSDGPKKEETQYF
TGTGCCAGCAGCGATGGACCGAAAAAGGAGGAGACCCAGTACTTC
>many|.|TRBJ1-1|TRBV29-1
CSFSLQGGTEAFF
TGCAGCTTCTCTTTGCAGGGTGGGACTGAAGCTTTCTTT
>.|.|TRBJ1-1|TRBV6-2/TRBV6-3
CASSSLRTGEAFF
TGTGCCAGCAGTTCACTCCGGACCGGAGAAGCTTTCTTT
>.|.|TRBJ2-3|TRBV5-1
CASSLQAASTDTQYF
TGCGCCAGCAGCTTACAAGCCGCTAGCACAGATACGCAGTATTTT
>.|.|TRBJ2-4|TRBV6-1
CASNLGDSKNIQYF
TGTGCCAGCAACCTGGGGGACTCCAAAAACATTCAGTACTTC
>many|TRBD1|TRBJ1-2|TRBV10-2
CASSSPGQGAGYTF
TGCGCCAGCAGCTCACCGGGACAGGGTGCTGGCTACACCTTC
>.|TRBD1|TRBJ2-5|TRBV5-1
CASSLMGQGKETQYF
TGCGCCAGCAGCTTGATGGGACAGGGGAAAGAGACCCAGTACTTC
>.|.|TRBJ2-2|TRBV29-1
CSVGSVGGTGELFF
TGCAGCGTGGGGTCCGTCGGGGGCACCGGGGAGCTGTTTTTT
>many|.|TRBJ2-3|TRBV12-3/TRBV12-4
CASSLGLSGSSTDTQYF
TGTGCCAGCAGTTTGGGTTTGAGCGGTTCTAGCACAGATACGCAGTATTTT
>medium-sized|TRBD2|TRBJ2-3|TRBV6-4
CASSDASGSTDTQYF
TGTGCCAGCAGTGACGCTAGCGGGAGCACAGATACGCAGTATTTT
>many|TRBD2|TRBJ2-1|TRBV6-2/TRBV6-3
CASSRLAGGRMDEQFF
TGTGCCAGCAGCCGACTAGCGGGAGGGCGAATGGATGAGCAGTTCTTC
>few|.|TRBJ2-1|TRBV5-1
CASSDDGDSYNEQFF
TGCGCCAGCAGCGACGACGGAGACTCCTACAATGAGCAGTTCTTC
>once|.|TRBJ2-6|TRBV5-1
CASSLNPDWAGANVLTF
TGCGCCAGCAGCTTGAATCCAGACTGGGCTGGGGCCAACGTCCTGACTTTC
>many|.|TRBJ2-2|TRBV11-2
CASSGGTGELFF
TGTGCCAGCAGTGGAGGGACCGGGGAGCTGTTTTTT
>.|TRBD2|TRBJ2-7|TRBV4-2
CASSQGRGGYEQYF
TGTGCCAGCAGCCAAGGGCGGGGGGGCTACGAGCAGTACTTC
>.|.|TRBJ1-1|TRBV15
CATSPTTRYAFF
TGTGCCACCAGCCCGACAACACGGTACGCTTTCTTT
>many|.|TRBJ1-1|TRBV7-2
CASSLTANTEAFF
TGTGCCAGCAGCTTAACTGCAAACACTGAAGCTTTCTTT
>few|.|TRBJ2-3|TRBV5-1
CASSLAERGTDTQYF
TGCGCCAGCAGCTTGGCAGAGAGGGGCACAGATACGCAGTATTTT
>few|.|TRBJ1-6|TRBV6-1
CASSAGIESPLHF
TGTGCCAGCAGTGCTGGGATTGAATCACCCCTCCACTTT
>medium-sized|TRBD1|TRBJ2-3|TRBV5-1
CASSRQMQGAQTDTQYF
TGCGCCAGCAGCCGCCAAATGCAGGGGGCGCAAACAGATACGCAGTATTTT
>.|TRBD2|TRBJ2-2|TRBV6-6
CASAGTSGNTGELFF
TGTGCCAGCGCTGGGACTAGCGGGAACACCGGGGAGCTGTTTTTT
>.|TRBD1|TRBJ1-2|TRBV20-1
CSYRDRVRYTF
TGCAGTTACCGGGACAGGGTTCGCTACACCTTC
>many|.|TRBJ2-7|TRBV6-6
CASSYSGEQYF
TGTGCCAGCAGTTACTCCGGGGAGCAGTACTTC
>.|.|TRBJ2-5|TRBV6-5
CASSYSENGQETQYF
TGTGCCAGCAGTTACTCTGAGAACGGGCAAGAGACCCAGTACTTC
>many|.|TRBJ1-5|TRBV7-2
CASSRGGSNQPQHF
TGTGCCAGCAGCCGCGGAGGTAGCAATCAGCCCCAGCATTTT
>many|.|TRBJ1-2|TRBV11-3
CASSPGRKNGYTF
TGTGCCAGCAGCCCCGGACGGAAAAATGGCTACACCTTC
>many|.|TRBJ2-7|TRBV28
CASSLPTQLARSYEQYF
TGTGCCAGCAGTTTACCCACCCAGTTAGCGCGCTCCTACGAGCAGTACTTC
>many|TRBD1|TRBJ2-5|TRBV7-2
CASSPRGGTGGQTQYF
TGTGCCAGCAGCCCCAGAGGTGGGACAGGGGGACAGACCCAGTACTTC
>few|.|TRBJ1-3|TRBV7-9
CASSLALRNSGNTIYF
TGTGCCAGCAGCTTAGCGCTGAGGAACTCTGGAAACACCATATATTTT
>few|TRBD2|TRBJ2-1|TRBV4-3
CASSQDPSGSWQFF
TGCGCCAGCAGCCAAGATCCTAGCGGGAGTTGGCAGTTCTTC
>.|TRBD1|TRBJ2-7|TRBV7-9
CASSLYQGATEQYF
TGTGCCAGCAGCTTATACCAGGGGGCGACCGAGCAGTACTTC
>many|TRBD1|TRBJ2-1|TRBV20-1
CSATKPQGAHNEQFF
TGCAGTGCCACGAAGCCCCAGGGGGCGCACAATGAGCAGTTCTTC
>many|.|TRBJ2-7|TRBV7-6
CASSTRLRRKHEQYF
TGTGCCAGCAGCACACGTCTTCGTCGGAAACACGAGCAGTACTTC
>.|.|TRBJ2-2|TRBV5-4
CASSLGNTGELFF
TGTGCCAGCAGCTTAGGAAACACCGGGGAGCTGTTTTTT
>medium-sized|TRBD1|TRBJ1-6|TRBV20-1
CSARDRRGGRYSPLHF
TGCAGTGCTAGAGATCGACGAGGGGGCCGTTATTCACCCCTCCACTTT
>many|TRBD2|TRBJ2-3|TRBV20-1
CSANPLSGGITDTQYF
TGCAGTGCTAACCCACTGAGCGGGGGGATCACAGATACGCAGTATTTT
>many|.|TRBJ1-1|TRBV6-5
CASSYQGTTEAFF
TGTGCCAGCAGTTATCAGGGGACCACTGAAGCTTTCTTT